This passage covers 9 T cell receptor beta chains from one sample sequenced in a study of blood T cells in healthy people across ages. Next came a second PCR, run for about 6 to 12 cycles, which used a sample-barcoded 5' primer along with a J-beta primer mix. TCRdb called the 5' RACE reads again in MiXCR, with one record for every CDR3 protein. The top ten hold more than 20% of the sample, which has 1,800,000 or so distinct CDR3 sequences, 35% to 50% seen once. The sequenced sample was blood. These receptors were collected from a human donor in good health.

The CDR3 DNA reads as TGTGCCAGCAGTTATAGGCAGGAAGGAGAAAAACTGTTTTTT. Protein sequence: CASSYRQEGEKLFF. The chain joins TRBV6-6 to TRBJ1-4, with D hard to call. In germline, CDR1 is MNHNY, CDR2 SVGAGI (reference sequence). This CDR3 contains 14 residues. Trimming stripped 3 bases from V and 8 bases from J, with 13 bases between.

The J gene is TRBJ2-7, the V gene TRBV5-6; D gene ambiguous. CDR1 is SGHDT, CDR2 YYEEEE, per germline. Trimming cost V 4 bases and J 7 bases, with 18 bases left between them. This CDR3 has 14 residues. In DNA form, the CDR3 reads TGTGCCAGCAGCCCACAGCTAGGCGGCAATGAGCAGTACTTC. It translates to CASSPQLGGNEQYF.

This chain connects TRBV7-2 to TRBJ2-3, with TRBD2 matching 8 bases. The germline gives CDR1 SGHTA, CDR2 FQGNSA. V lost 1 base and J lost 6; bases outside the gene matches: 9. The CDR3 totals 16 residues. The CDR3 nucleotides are TGTGCCAGCAGCTTAGTGGGGCGGGGGGCACGGGATACGCAGTATTTT. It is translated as CASSLVGRGARDTQYF.

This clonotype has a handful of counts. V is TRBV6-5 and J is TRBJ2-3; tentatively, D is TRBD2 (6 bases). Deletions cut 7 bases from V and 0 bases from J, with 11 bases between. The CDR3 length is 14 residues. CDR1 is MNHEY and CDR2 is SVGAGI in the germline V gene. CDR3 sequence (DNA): TGTGCCAGCAAGGCGGGGCTTAGCACAGATACGCAGTATTTT. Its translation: CASKAGLSTDTQYF.

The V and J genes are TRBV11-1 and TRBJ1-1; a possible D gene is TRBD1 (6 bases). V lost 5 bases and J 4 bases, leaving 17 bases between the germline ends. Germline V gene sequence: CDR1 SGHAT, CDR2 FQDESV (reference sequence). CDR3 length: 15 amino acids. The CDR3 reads CASSPTGGGFTEAFF. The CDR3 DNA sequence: TGTGCCAGCAGCCCCACTGGGGGGGGCTTCACTGAAGCTTTCTTT.

CDR3 residues: CSARDRTGFTEAFF. The CDR3 coding sequence is TGCAGTGCTAGAGACCGTACAGGGTTCACTGAAGCTTTCTTT. The chain employs TRBV20-1 and TRBJ1-1, with TRBD1 as a possible D gene (6 bases). Germline V gene lookup returns CDR1 DFQATT and CDR2 SNEGSKA (reference sequence). The V end was cut by 0 bases, the J end by 4 bases, with 12 bases between. The CDR3 has 14 residues.

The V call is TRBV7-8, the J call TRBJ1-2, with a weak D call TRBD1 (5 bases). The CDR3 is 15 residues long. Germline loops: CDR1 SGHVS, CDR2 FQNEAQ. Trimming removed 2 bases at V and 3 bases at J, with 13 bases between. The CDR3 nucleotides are TGTGCCAGCAGCTTATTTTCTGGCAGGGACTATGGCTACACCTTC. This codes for CASSLFSGRDYGYTF.

CDR3 residues: CASSWRDEQYF. CDR3 sequence (DNA): TGCGCCAGCAGCTGGCGGGATGAGCAGTACTTC. The gene calls are TRBV5-1 and TRBJ2-4, with D perhaps matching TRBD2 (6 bases). The CDR3 has 11 residues. The germline V gene encodes CDR1 SGHRS and CDR2 YFSETQ. Trimming shortened V by 3 bases and J by 13 bases, and 11 bases separated the two germline ends.

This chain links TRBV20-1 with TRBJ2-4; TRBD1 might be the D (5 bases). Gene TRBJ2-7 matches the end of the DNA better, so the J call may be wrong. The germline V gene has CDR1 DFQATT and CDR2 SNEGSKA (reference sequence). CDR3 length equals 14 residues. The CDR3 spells CSARDRQNFFEQYF. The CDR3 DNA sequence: TGCAGTGCTAGAGATCGACAGAACTTCTTCGAGCAGTACTTC.